A single sample is the source of the 23 T cell receptor beta chains below, sequenced in a study of T cell changes during pregnancy in multiple sclerosis. TCRdb's table, derived via immunoSEQ multiplex PCR, lists solely in-frame clones and lacks some. The sample holds 55,000 to 70,000 clones, about nine tenths seen once. Here the sequenced sample was CD4+ T cells from peripheral blood mononuclear cells, taken after pregnancy. The receptors derive from a female donor with multiple sclerosis, enrolled in a pregnancy study.

V and J are TRBV5-6 and TRBJ2-2; a weak D match, TRBD1 (5 bases). Deletions cut 2 bases from V and 4 bases from J, with 12 bases between. CDR3 length: 15 amino acids. Germline V lookup: CDR1 SGHDT, CDR2 YYEEEE. CDR3 loop: CASSLSPGRTGELFF. CDR3 nucleotide sequence: TGTGCCAGCAGCTTAAGCCCAGGGCGCACCGGGGAGCTGTTTTTT.

V usage is TRBV5-1 and J usage is TRBJ2-2; 9 nucleotides align to TRBD2. CDR3 length: 14 amino acids. V lost 4 bases to trimming and J lost 7 bases; unmatched junction nucleotides: 5. CDR1 is SGHRS and CDR2 is YFSETQ in the germline V gene. The CDR3 is CASSLGLAIGELFF. The CDR3 DNA follows: TGCGCCAGCAGCCTCGGACTAGCGATCGGGGAGCTGTTTTTT.

The CDR3 sequence: CASSDIRVSNQPQHF. DNA of the CDR3: TGTGCCAGCAGTGATATACGGGTGAGCAATCAGCCCCAGCATTTT. The rearrangement joins TRBV2 to TRBJ1-5; D unresolved. Between the trimmed V and J ends, which lost 3 bases and 1 base, there was a span of 10 bases. CDR3 size: 15 residues. Germline V gene sequence: CDR1 SNHLY, CDR2 FYNNEI.

The chain carries TRBV11-2 and TRBJ2-7; 12 positions match TRBD1. Germline CDR1 SGHAT, CDR2 FQNNGV. Trimming removed 5 bases from V and 3 bases from J; junction bases left unmatched: 5. This CDR3 contains 15 residues. The CDR3 region is CASSPGTGGLYEQYF. DNA for the CDR3: TGTGCCAGCAGCCCCGGGACAGGGGGCCTCTACGAGCAGTACTTC.

This clone appeared once. V gene TRBV5-4 combines with J gene TRBJ2-7, with TRBD2 matching 9 bases. Germline assignment: CDR1 SGHNT and CDR2 YYREEE (reference sequence). The CDR3 covers 14 residues. With 2 bases clipped from V and 6 bases from J, the junction kept 6 bases outside the gene matches. DNA for the CDR3: TGTGCCAGCAGCTTTACGGCGGGAGGGATCGAGCAGTACTTC. Its protein is CASSFTAGGIEQYF. Using reference TRBV5-4 and TRBJ2-7 for the parts outside the CDR3, the full variable domain is ETGVTQSPTHLIKTRGQQVTLRCSSQSGHNTVSWYQQALGQGPQFIFQYYREEENGRGNFPPRFSGLQFPNYSSELNVNALELDDSALYLCASSFTAGGIEQYFGPGTRLTVT.

The rearrangement links TRBV19 to TRBJ2-2; no firm D call. Germline lookup yields CDR1 LNHDA and CDR2 SQIVND (reference sequence). The CDR3 is 14 residues long. V was shortened by 6 bases and J by 0 bases, with 8 bases between the two germline ends. The CDR3 spells CASRFDSNTGELFF. DNA for the CDR3: TGTGCCAGTAGGTTCGACTCGAACACCGGGGAGCTGTTTTTT.

The chain is built from TRBV6-5 and TRBJ1-1, with TRBD1 matching 9 bases. CDR3 length equals 15 residues. Germline V lookup: CDR1 MNHEY, CDR2 SVGAGI. Trimming took 0 bases from V and 4 from J; bases not matched to a gene: 3. The CDR3 protein is CASSYSRTGATEAFF. The CDR3 region has the DNA TGTGCCAGCAGTTACTCGAGGACAGGGGCCACTGAAGCTTTCTTT.

This rearrangement joins TRBV5-1 to TRBJ2-7; 11 bases map to TRBD1. Germline V gene lookup returns CDR1 SGHRS and CDR2 YFSETQ. This CDR3 has 16 residues. With 4 bases clipped from V and 0 bases from J, the junction kept 6 bases outside the gene matches. CDR3 residues: CASSRTGGDVSYEQYF. The DNA of the CDR3 is TGCGCCAGCAGCAGGACAGGGGGCGACGTCTCCTACGAGCAGTACTTC.

The V and J genes are TRBV28 and TRBJ2-1; D ambiguous. V was cut by 4 bases and J by 10 bases, with 11 bases left in between. CDR1 is MDHEN, CDR2 SYDVKM, per germline. The CDR3 has 12 residues. The CDR3 spells CASSSPSREQFF. Written as DNA, the CDR3 is TGTGCCAGCAGTTCCCCTTCGAGGGAGCAGTTCTTC.

This chain joins TRBV11-3 and TRBJ2-3, with TRBD2 as a possible D gene (6 bases). Deletions cut 6 bases from V and 6 bases from J, with 16 bases between. Per the germline V gene, CDR1 is SGHNT and CDR2 is YENEEA. There are 14 residues in the CDR3. CDR3 in amino acids: CASRSGRSSDTQYF. In nucleotides, the CDR3 is TGTGCCAGCAGATCGGGGAGGAGCAGCGATACGCAGTATTTT.

This chain links TRBV7-2 with TRBJ2-2; TRBD2 matches at 10 bases. Germline CDR1 is SGHTA and CDR2 is FQGNSA. The J segment lost 7 bases and the V segment lost 4 bases, leaving 6 bases of the junction unmatched. The CDR3 totals 15 residues. The CDR3 sequence is CASSSSGGALGELFF. In DNA form, the CDR3 reads TGTGCCAGCAGCTCGAGCGGGGGGGCCCTCGGGGAGCTGTTTTTT.

V gene TRBV19 combines with J gene TRBJ2-1; TRBD2 agrees at 8 bases. Germline V lookup: CDR1 LNHDA, CDR2 SQIVND (reference sequence). With V trimmed by 4 bases and J by 9 bases, 5 bases remained unmatched. The CDR3 runs to 13 residues. CDR3 DNA sequence: TGTGCCAGTAGTACCCAGCGGGAGACTGAGCAGTTCTTC. Protein: CASSTQRETEQFF.

The J gene is TRBJ1-3, the V gene TRBV2, with 7 bases lining up with TRBD1. With V trimmed by 6 bases and J by 0 bases, 8 bases remained unmatched. In germline, CDR1 is SNHLY, CDR2 FYNNEI. The CDR3 runs to 16 residues. Here the CDR3 DNA reads TGTGCCAGCAGGGCCGGGACAGCCAGCTCTGGAAACACCATATATTTT. It yields the protein CASRAGTASSGNTIYF. Based on the CDR3 plus reference TRBV2 and TRBJ1-3, the full variable domain is EPEVTQTPSHQVTQMGQEVILRCVPISNHLYFYWYRQILGQKVEFLVSFYNNEISEKSEIFDDQFSVERPDGSNFTLKIRSTKLEDSAMYFCASRAGTASSGNTIYFGEGSWLTVV.

The chain links TRBV28 to TRBJ1-2; 7 bases agree with TRBD1. The length of the CDR3 is 15 residues. Germline CDR1 MDHEN, CDR2 SYDVKM. The J segment lost 4 bases and the V segment lost 2 bases, leaving 7 bases of the junction unmatched. CDR3 loop: CASSLPGGRSYGYTF. The DNA of the CDR3 is TGTGCCAGCAGTTTACCAGGGGGTCGGAGCTATGGCTACACCTTC.

This chain connects TRBV6-1 to TRBJ2-7; 11 nucleotides agree with TRBD2. This CDR3 comprises 15 residues. The trim removed 6 bases at V and 9 bases at J, leaving 13 bases unmatched. CDR1 MNHNS and CDR2 SASEGT come from the germline V gene. The CDR3: CASSYRTSGPQGQYF. CDR3 sequence (DNA): TGTGCCAGCAGCTATCGGACTAGCGGGCCCCAGGGGCAGTACTTC.

The chain uses TRBV28 and TRBJ2-7, with 7 bases matching TRBD1. The CDR3 length is 14 residues. Germline values: CDR1 MDHEN, CDR2 SYDVKM. Trimming removed 6 bases from V and 6 bases from J; junction bases left unmatched: 11. CDR3 sequence: CASRPTGRTGEQYF. The CDR3 DNA reads TGTGCCAGCAGGCCTACAGGGCGGACAGGCGAGCAGTACTTC.

This clone was seen once. The chain links TRBV28 to TRBJ1-5; D is unclear. The CDR3 extends over 15 amino acids. Germline V gene data show CDR1 as MDHEN and CDR2 as SYDVKM. V dropped 6 bases and J dropped 2 bases, with 14 bases sitting between them. CDR3 in DNA: TGTGCCAGCAGCCCCGCCCTTAGAGGCAATCAGCCCCAGCATTTT. Amino acid sequence: CASSPALRGNQPQHF.

This chain uses TRBV19 with TRBJ1-1; D not resolved. The germline V and J ends were trimmed by 0 bases and 1 base, with 9 bases remaining between them. Germline lookup yields CDR1 LNHDA and CDR2 SQIVND (reference sequence). The CDR3 sequence is 15 residues long. CDR3 bases: TGTGCCAGTAGTATAGAGGGGAGGAGGAACACTGAAGCTTTCTTT. It is translated as CASSIEGRRNTEAFF. Complete variable domain (other parts from reference TRBV19 and TRBJ1-1): DGGITQSPKYLFRKEGQNVTLSCEQNLNHDAMYWYRQDPGQGLRLIYYSQIVNDFQKGDIAEGYSVSREKKESFPLTVTSAQKNPTAFYLCASSIEGRRNTEAFFGQGTRLTVV.

The J gene is TRBJ1-3, the V gene TRBV19; 8 positions agree with TRBD1. The CDR3 has 15 residues. In germline, CDR1 is LNHDA, CDR2 SQIVND (reference sequence). The V segment lost 5 bases and the J segment 4 bases; nucleotides outside the gene matches: 7. CDR3 sequence: CASSLDREYGNTIYF. In DNA, the CDR3 is TGTGCCAGTAGTCTGGACAGGGAGTACGGAAACACCATATATTTT.

This clone was found once. CDR3 region: CASSRRVGGGYQETQYF. DNA for the CDR3: TGTGCCAGCAGCCGCCGAGTGGGCGGGGGGTACCAAGAGACCCAGTACTTC. The V call is TRBV7-9, the J call TRBJ2-5; 8 bases fit TRBD2. Germline CDR1 and CDR2: SEHNR and FQNEAQ (reference sequence). With V trimmed by 5 bases and J by 0 bases, 11 bases remained unmatched. There are 17 residues in the CDR3.

The chain has TRBV6-5 and TRBJ2-2; the match to TRBD1 covers 8 bases. After removal of 8 bases from V and 4 bases from J, the junction contained 9 bases not matched to a gene. Germline V gives CDR1 MNHEY, CDR2 SVGAGI. The CDR3 length is 15 residues. This CDR3 reads CASWLGQGGTGELFF. The CDR3 DNA follows: TGTGCCAGCTGGTTAGGACAGGGCGGCACCGGGGAGCTGTTTTTT.

This rearrangement joins TRBV30 to TRBJ1-3, with D maybe TRBD1 (5 bases). Trimming shortened V by 0 bases and J by 3 bases, and 12 bases separated the two germline ends. Germline V gene sequence: CDR1 GTSNPN, CDR2 SVGIG (reference sequence). The CDR3 is made up of 15 amino acids. The CDR3 reads CAWSVGELSGNTIYF. The CDR3 nucleotides are TGTGCCTGGAGTGTAGGGGAACTGAGTGGAAACACCATATATTTT.

This rearrangement joins TRBV27 to TRBJ2-1; 11 bases agree with TRBD2. The CDR3 has 20 amino acids. The V and J ends lost 7 bases and 0 bases, in that order; junction bases with no gene match: 17. Looked up from germline, CDR1 is MNHEY and CDR2 is SMNVEV (reference sequence). CDR3 DNA sequence: TGTGCCAGCATGAGGGGCTTAGCGGGAGGGCCCGCTAGCTCCTACAATGAGCAGTTCTTC. Its protein is CASMRGLAGGPASSYNEQFF.